This TCR beta chain is from a study of naive and memory T cell subsets (dated 2017 in TCRdb). A note on the overall study: An open-source, UMI-based TCR alpha and beta sequencing pipeline was applied to sorted naive and memory peripheral blood T cell subsets. The results of the functional CMV T cell responses matched the IgG serology results in every case. RNA was DNase-treated and reverse transcribed with TCR constant-region primers, mostly using SuperScript III. The research as a whole found: In both CD4 and CD8 cells, the Gini index increased while Shannon and inverse Simpson diversity decreased from naive through CM, EM and EMRA. Once error correction was done, more than 85% of naive TCR sequences showed up just once, which made the naive abundance distributions much steeper than those of the memory subsets. RNA-based TCR counts may be influenced by expression changes linked to T cell activation and differentiation. Single alpha or beta chain sequences, rather than paired alpha/beta receptors, were used to define clonotypes. The repertoire findings for the naive and memory subsets could not be validated against a ground truth, as none was available. TCR abundance followed a power law with an exponent that was different for naive and memory subsets but consistent across the three individuals.

Preparation of the library involved UMI-ligation and nested PCR. The beta constant-region primer consisted of an equimolar mixture of two oligonucleotides that together covered TRBC1 and TRBC2. The ligated cDNA went through four rounds of PCR with nested alpha and beta constant-region primers together with the SP2 primer. A single-stranded oligonucleotide bearing the SP2 primer plus a 12-nucleotide UMI was ligated onto the 3' end of the cDNA by T4 RNA ligase 1. Incubation of the ligation reaction was carried out at 16 degrees C for about 18-24 hours. To avoid over-amplification, PCR2 was usually performed as a SYBR Green qPCR and halted once a predetermined threshold was reached. Every purification after the first one was done using Agencourt AMPure XP magnetic beads. Libraries were quantified by Qubit and checked on a TapeStation, where a main peak was expected near 650 bp. The pooled libraries were sequenced on an Illumina MiSeq using v2 2x251 paired-end kits, which usually yielded roughly 0.85-2.2 million reads per sample. Each sample's library went into the pool at roughly 4.4 nM, and roughly 5-8% PhiX was added to help with cluster recognition. The paper's data handling went like this. Decombinator assigned V and J genes to Demultiplexor-processed FASTQ reads by tag matching, allowing a single base-pair mismatch. Collapsinator relied on UMIs to fix sequencing errors as well as frequency errors caused by PCR heterogeneity. TCRs were translated and CDR3s were extracted from the conserved cysteine to the FGXG phenylalanine by CDR3Translator, with non-productive sequences being flagged. Gini, Shannon entropy and inverse Simpson indices were computed after subsampling the repertoires to the same number of UMI-defined TCRs. Power-law fits to clonotype abundance distributions were performed by maximum likelihood within the linear range. When run on a single naive CD8 sample, MIGEC and the pipeline yielded similar UMI counts, similar unique TCR numbers and similar clonal distributions. A set of under 8,500 CMV-associated CDR3 sequences, compiled from VDJdb and a published dataset, was used to search the repertoires. TCRdb cleaned the public reads at Q25 with fastp, built clones with MiXCR and kept in-frame beta chains. Entries that share a CDR3 protein sequence are merged under the most common genes and DNA. The V and J calls follow TCRdb's processing rather than the paper's. The sample profile shows 95,000 to 150,000 distinct CDR3 sequences; roughly 32% of them were found once. The ten largest clones represent 0.75% to 1% of the sample.

This clonotype was counted only a few times. Its antigen remains undetermined. The sample holds no much larger clone one base away, and base qualities are not on file. From the second PCR step onward, the TCR alpha chain libraries and the TCR beta chain libraries were amplified separately. To determine each donor's CMV status, fresh PBMCs were stimulated overnight with CMV viral lysate, and IFNgamma production from CD4+ T cells was then assessed. Miltenyi beads were used first to positively select CD4 T cells, and CD8 T cells were then positively selected from the CD4-negative fraction. After staining for CD3, CD4, CD8, CD45RA, CD27 and a live/dead dye, cells were sorted on a BD Aria II into four subsets based on CD45RA and CD27. Three healthy volunteers provided blood, and the blood of each volunteer was split into CD4 and CD8 T cells and then into four differentiation subsets. About 0.13 L of peripheral blood was collected from each donor, and PBMC were isolated by Ficoll-Paque PLUS density-gradient centrifugation. The sorted cells were lysed in RLT buffer, after which RNA was extracted using a Qiagen RNeasy kit and kept at -80 degrees C.

The germline V gene supplies CDR1 SQVTM and CDR2 ANQGSEA. Relative to germline, V is missing 7 bases and J is missing 6 bases, with 4 bases of the junction outside any gene match. CDR3 length: 11 amino acids, cysteine to phenylalanine. Of the read, only the CDR3 DNA is kept; its 33 bases are in frame from base 1. The rearranged chain carries TRBV29-1 and TRBJ2-7, and TRBD1 matches 9 of the central bases. The TCR sequence derives from a human donor in good health. The sequenced sample was central memory CD4+ T cells from blood. The sample's cell subset or site label, decoded: central memory, CD45RA- CD27+. In nucleotides, the sequence is TGCAGCGGGGGACAGGGTCGCGAGCAGTACTTC. This gives the protein CSGGQGREQYF.